This T cell receptor beta chain was sequenced during a study of Ad26.COV2.S vaccination and SARS-CoV-2 variants (dated by TCRdb to the early 2020s). Broadly, across the study: Vaccine-arm donors were drawn from COV1001, a multicentre, randomized, double-blind, placebo-controlled phase I-IIa trial of Ad26.COV2.S in healthy adults. Throughout the experiments and outcome assessment, investigators stayed blinded to trial group allocation. Ad26.COV2.S was administered intramuscularly at 5 x 10^10 or 1 x 10^11 viral particles, either as a single shot or as two shots given 56 days apart. The TCR-sequenced set comprised about 32 samples: around 20 Ad26.COV2.S vaccine recipients, 5 placebo recipients and 8 SARS-CoV-2 convalescent individuals. TCRbeta repertoire sequencing was used to assess the specificity and breadth of SARS-CoV-2-reactive T cell receptors after Ad26.COV2.S vaccination. Trial participants were randomized into five groups of five, in which low-dose or high-dose Ad26.COV2.S was given once or twice, or placebo was given on both occasions.

For this clone: This receptor's antigen is unknown. No base qualities exist here, and no much larger clone lies one base off it.

The label giving this sample's treatment or condition can be read as: some 19 received Ad26.COV2.S at low or high dose, single or two shots; roughly five received placebo; per-sample allocation not given. Repertoires of vaccine and placebo recipients were sequenced from samples collected on day 63 after the first injection. Cohort 1b enrolled 20 to 30 adults aged 18-55 years at a single site in Boston, USA, between 29 July and 7 August 2020. Ad26.COV2.S was a replication-incompetent adenovirus type 26 vector expressing a prefusion-stabilized SARS-CoV-2 spike protein from the original Wuhan strain. Study-wide findings and limitations: After vaccination, substantial breadth of spike-specific CD8+ and CD4+ T cell responses was reported. The authors noted that total T cell responses may have been underestimated by the TCR breadth and depth analyses. Non-spike TCR breadth was comparable between vaccine and placebo recipients, consistent with the vaccine containing only spike. The study lacked the statistical power to compare responses across vaccine doses or regimens. Higher spike-specific TCR breadth was observed in Ad26.COV2.S recipients than in placebo recipients (P = 0.0014).

TCRbeta CDR3 regions were sequenced with the immunoSEQ Assay. After extraction, genomic DNA underwent amplification by bias-controlled multiplex PCR, followed by high-throughput sequencing. In the source study's methods: To quantify the absolute abundance of each unique TCRbeta CDR3 region, sequences were collapsed and filtered. T cell fraction was estimated by normalizing TCRbeta template counts to usable DNA, which was measured by amplifying reference genes present in all nucleated cells. Repertoire TCRs were annotated as SARS-CoV-2-specific by exact matching of V gene, CDR3 amino acid sequence and J gene to a known reactive TCR set. The reference SARS-CoV-2 TCR set was derived from MIRA and filtered for enrichment in COVID-19-positive ImmuneCODE repertoires, a step that removed public or cross-reactive TCRs. Based on the MIRA antigens, annotated TCRs were further analysed at the level of specific ORF or position within ORF. Breadth was defined as annotated unique rearrangements over total unique productive rearrangements; depth was the summed frequency of those rearrangements. Group comparisons of TCR breadth used two-sided Wilcoxon rank-sum tests. In TCRdb, the immuneACCESS table is reduced to in-frame sequences with V and J assigned. These tables do not hold every clone; where another copy was compared, an unresolved V gene accounts for under half, and the others remain unexplained. V, J and clone size were drawn from that table, and D and trimming were deduced from the DNA. The sample table holds roughly 350,000 clones, of which roughly 90% were seen once. The top ten clonotypes cover about 10% of the sample.

The CDR3 contains 13 residues, cysteine and phenylalanine counted. Just CDR3 DNA is preserved here, 39 bases in frame from base 1. V lost 5 bases and J lost 3 bases, and the count of bases not matched to a germline gene is 3. The TCR comes from a person between 18 and 60 years old who received the Ad26.COV2.S COVID-19 vaccine or a placebo. This sequence uses TRBV12-3 or TRBV12-4 and TRBJ2-7; the central 8 bases match TRBD1. The sample was peripheral blood, taken in a trial of Ad26.COV2.S vaccine versus placebo. The nucleotides read TGTGCCAGCAGTAACAGGGGGGACTACGAGCAGTACTTC. Translated, it reads CASSNRGDYEQYF.